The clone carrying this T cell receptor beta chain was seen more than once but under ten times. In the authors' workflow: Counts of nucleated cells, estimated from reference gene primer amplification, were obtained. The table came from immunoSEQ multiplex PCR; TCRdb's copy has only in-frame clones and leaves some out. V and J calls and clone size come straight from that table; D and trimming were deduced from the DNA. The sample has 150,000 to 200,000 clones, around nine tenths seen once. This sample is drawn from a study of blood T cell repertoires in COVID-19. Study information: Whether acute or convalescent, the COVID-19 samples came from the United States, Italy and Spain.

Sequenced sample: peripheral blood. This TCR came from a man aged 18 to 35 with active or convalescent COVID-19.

Here the CDR3 DNA reads TGTGCCAGCTCACCGACTAGCGTCTACAATGAGCAGTTCTTC. The encoded protein is CASSPTSVYNEQFF. This rearrangement joins TRBV18 to TRBJ2-1; TRBD2 matches at 8 bases. The germline gives CDR1 KGHSH, CDR2 LQKENI. There are 14 residues in the CDR3. V dropped 3 bases and J dropped 3; count of bases not matched to a gene: 1.